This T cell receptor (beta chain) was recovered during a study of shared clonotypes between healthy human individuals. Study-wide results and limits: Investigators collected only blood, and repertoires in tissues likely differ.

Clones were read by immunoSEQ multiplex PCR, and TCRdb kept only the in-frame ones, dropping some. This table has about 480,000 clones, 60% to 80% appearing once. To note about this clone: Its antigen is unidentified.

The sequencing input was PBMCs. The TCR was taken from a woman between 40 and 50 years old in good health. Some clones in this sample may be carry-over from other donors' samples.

CDR3 sequence (DNA): TGTGCCAGCAGTTCTAGCGGGTTTTTAATCAACGAGCAGTACTTC. Translating it yields CASSSSGFLINEQYF. This chain joins TRBV28 and TRBJ2-7; 8 nucleotides agree with TRBD2. CDR1 and CDR2 from the germline V gene are MDHEN and SYDVKM. J lost 5 bases, V lost 4 bases, and 10 bases had no gene match. The length of the CDR3 is 15 residues.